A single sample is the source of the 24 T cell receptor beta chains below, sequenced in a study of a mutant IDH1 vaccine in newly diagnosed glioma. Time point specified: week 47, end of study. In the vaccine, a single dose held 300 ug of the mutant IDH1 20-mer peptide, along with topical imiquimod. Only in-frame clones appear in the TCRdb table, and some are missing; sequencing was by immunoSEQ multiplex PCR. The profile shows 35,000 to 45,000 clones, 65% to 85% of them singletons. These receptors' antigens are unknown. The input for sequencing was PBMCs, taken from a glioma patient whose treatment included an IDH1 peptide vaccine. The receptors derive from a man between 40 and 49 years old with glioma.

The table lists this clone with a few counts. The sample contains more than one DNA sequence encoding this CDR3. This chain joins TRBV15 and TRBJ2-4; TRBD2 aligns across 9 bases. Per germline, CDR1 LNHNV and CDR2 YYDKDF (reference sequence). The J segment lost 3 bases and the V segment lost 0 bases, leaving 6 bases of the junction unmatched. The CDR3 covers 17 residues. The CDR3 nucleotides read TGTGCCACCAGCAGAGATCGGATTAGCGGGAGCAAAAACATTCAGTACTTC. Translation gives CATSRDRISGSKNIQYF.

The V and J genes are TRBV9 and TRBJ1-6; D gene uncertain. The CDR3 is 15 amino acids. Trimming left V 1 base short and J 7 bases short, with 12 bases between. Per the germline V gene, CDR1 is SGDLS and CDR2 is YYNGEE. Here the CDR3 DNA reads TGTGCCAGCAGCGTAAGTGGCCCGAACAATTCACCCCTCCACTTT. It codes for CASSVSGPNNSPLHF.

The DNA for the CDR3 is TGTGCCAGCAGCTTAGGTTGGACTGAAGCTTTCTTT. It encodes CASSLGWTEAFF. This chain connects TRBV11-2 to TRBJ1-1, with unresolved D. Trimming removed 1 base at V and 5 bases at J, with 5 bases between. CDR3 length equals 12 residues. Germline V gene sequence: CDR1 SGHAT, CDR2 FQNNGV.

The J gene is TRBJ1-2, the V gene TRBV16, with TRBD1 identical over 7 bases. V was pared by 3 bases and J by 4 bases, with 5 bases of the junction left unmatched. CDR1 is KGHSY, CDR2 FQNENV, per germline. This CDR3 contains 14 residues. The CDR3 DNA is TGTGCCAGCAGCCAGCGACAGGGATCCTATGGCTACACCTTC. Its protein product is CASSQRQGSYGYTF.

This clone was detected only a few times. The J gene is TRBJ1-5, the V gene TRBV6-5; D not certain. V lost 5 bases, J lost 0 bases, and 11 bases lay in between. The CDR3 runs to 15 residues. From germline, CDR1 is MNHEY and CDR2 SVGAGI. The CDR3 nucleotides read TGTGCCAGCAGTCCCCAGTTGGGTAGCAATCAGCCCCAGCATTTT. The encoded protein is CASSPQLGSNQPQHF.

V and J are TRBV2 and TRBJ2-7, with 9 bases matching TRBD1. The V and J ends lost 1 base and 3 bases, in that order; junction bases with no gene match: 1. The CDR3 sequence is 14 residues long. Germline V lookup: CDR1 SNHLY, CDR2 FYNNEI. CDR3 sequence reads: CASSEGTGVYEQYV. The CDR3 nucleotides are TGTGCCAGCAGTGAAGGGACAGGGGTCTACGAGCAGTACGTC.

The sample holds a few counts of this clone. The rearrangement joins TRBV10-1 to TRBJ2-3; 8 positions match TRBD1. Trimming at V came to 2 bases and at J to 4 bases, leaving 5 bases not matched to a gene. This CDR3 is 15 amino acids long. Per the germline V gene, CDR1 is WNHNN and CDR2 is SYGVQD (reference sequence). The CDR3 sequence is CASSEGQGLPDTQYF. The CDR3 bases are TGCGCCAGCAGTGAGGGACAGGGATTACCAGATACGCAGTATTTT.

This chain links TRBV10-3 with TRBJ2-6, with TRBD1 identical over 11 bases. Germline assignment: CDR1 ENHRY and CDR2 SYGVKD. CDR3 length: 18 residues. Trimming cost V 2 bases and J 0 bases; bases outside gene matches: 3. The CDR3 reads CAISEGTGGTSGANVLTF. Written as DNA, the CDR3 is TGTGCCATCAGTGAGGGGACAGGGGGAACCTCTGGGGCCAACGTCCTGACTTTC.

The count of this clone is one. J is TRBJ1-4 and V is TRBV27, with a tentative D call TRBD1 (5 bases). Trimming cost V 6 bases and J 4 bases, with 15 bases left between them. This CDR3 has 15 amino acids. Germline values: CDR1 MNHEY, CDR2 SMNVEV (reference sequence). The CDR3 coding sequence is TGTGCCAGCAGCCCCTGGGGCAGATATAATGAAAAACTGTTTTTT. Its translation is CASSPWGRYNEKLFF.

The rearrangement joins TRBV2 to TRBJ2-1; D unresolved. The CDR3 loop spans 11 amino acids. Germline CDR1 SNHLY, CDR2 FYNNEI. The V gene lost 3 bases and the J gene lost 8 bases, with 5 bases spanning the gap. For the CDR3, the DNA is TGTGCCAGCAGTGATCCCTATGAGCAGTTCTTC. This encodes CASSDPYEQFF.

The V gene is TRBV6-5, the J gene TRBJ2-3; a possible D gene is TRBD2 (5 bases). The CDR3 contains 14 residues. The V and J ends lost 7 bases and 2 bases respectively, with 13 bases between them. Per germline, CDR1 MNHEY and CDR2 SVGAGI. CDR3 nucleotides: TGTGCCAGCACCGAGGGCGGAGACACAGATACGCAGTATTTT. Translating it yields CASTEGGDTDTQYF.

This chain joins TRBV5-1 and TRBJ2-1; TRBD2 matches at 16 bases. This CDR3 has 16 amino acids. With V trimmed by 5 bases and J by 7 bases, 6 bases remained unmatched. Germline CDR1 SGHRS, CDR2 YFSETQ. The CDR3 DNA reads as TGCGCCAGCAGAGTGGGACTAGCGGGAGGGCTAAATGAGCAGTTCTTC. It translates to CASRVGLAGGLNEQFF.

This clone has a single count. The CDR3 loop is CASSAAHTIYF. Here the CDR3 DNA reads TGTGCCAGCAGCGCGGCCCACACCATATATTTT. The genes are TRBV9 and TRBJ1-3, with unresolved D. The length of the CDR3 is 11 residues. The germline V gene has CDR1 SGDLS and CDR2 YYNGEE. Trimming removed 3 bases at V and 8 bases at J, with 6 bases between.

The chain links TRBV5-1 to TRBJ1-4; D is ambiguous. Germline CDR1 reads SGHRS; CDR2 reads YFSETQ. V was cut by 7 bases and J by 8 bases, with 21 bases left in between. CDR3 length equals 15 residues. The CDR3 region has the DNA TGCGCCAGCTCAAGCAAACGGGAGGTGGGGGAAAAACTGTTTTTT. Translated: CASSSKREVGEKLFF. Full variable domain (missing parts from reference TRBV5-1 and TRBJ1-4): KAGVTQTPRYLIKTRGQQVTLSCSPISGHRSVSWYQQTPGQGLQFLFEYFSETQRNKGNFPGRFSGRQFSNSRSEMNVSTLELGDSALYLCASSSKREVGEKLFFGSGTQLSVL.

The chain couples TRBV18 to TRBJ1-2, with a weak D call TRBD1 (5 bases). There are 14 residues in the CDR3. CDR1 is KGHSH and CDR2 is LQKENI in the germline V gene. Trimming shortened V by 3 bases and J by 2 bases, and 10 bases separated the two germline ends. This chain's CDR3 is CASSPSRENYGYTF. For the CDR3, the DNA is TGTGCCAGCTCACCTTCCAGGGAAAACTATGGCTACACCTTC.

This sequence joins TRBV6-6 and TRBJ2-3, with 8 bases aligning to TRBD1. With V trimmed by 6 bases and J by 6 bases, 8 bases remained unmatched. CDR1 is MNHNY, CDR2 SVGAGI, per germline (reference sequence). This CDR3 has 14 residues. CDR3 residues: CASRDRQGADTQYF. As DNA, the CDR3 is TGTGCCAGCAGGGACCGGCAGGGGGCTGATACGCAGTATTTT.

The chain couples TRBV19 to TRBJ2-7, with D perhaps assigned TRBD1 or TRBD2 (6 bases each). Trimming cost V 5 bases and J 3 bases, with 14 bases left between them. This CDR3 has 14 amino acids. Germline assignment: CDR1 LNHDA and CDR2 SQIVND (reference sequence). The CDR3 coding sequence is TGTGCCAGTAGTCCCCTCGGAGGGGGCTACGAGCAGTACTTC. Amino acids: CASSPLGGGYEQYF. Supplemented by reference TRBV19 and TRBJ2-7, the full variable domain reads DGGITQSPKYLFRKEGQNVTLSCEQNLNHDAMYWYRQDPGQGLRLIYYSQIVNDFQKGDIAEGYSVSREKKESFPLTVTSAQKNPTAFYLCASSPLGGGYEQYFGPGTRLTVT.

V gene TRBV11-2 combines with J gene TRBJ2-3, with 9 bases aligning to TRBD1. V lost 5 bases and J lost 1; bases outside the gene matches: 10. CDR3 size: 17 residues. CDR1 and CDR2 (germline): SGHAT, FQNNGV. CDR3 protein: CASSRTGTGLGTDTQYF. Written as DNA, the CDR3 is TGTGCCAGCAGCCGGACTGGGACAGGGCTTGGCACAGATACGCAGTATTTT.

The V call is TRBV7-2, the J call TRBJ1-1; D possibly corresponds to TRBD1 (6 bases). Germline loops: CDR1 SGHTA, CDR2 FQGNSA. The CDR3 has 19 amino acids. Between the trimmed V and J ends, which lost 2 bases and 0 bases, there was a span of 22 bases. CDR3: CASSLSREWTEIMNTEAFF. CDR3 bases: TGTGCCAGCAGCTTATCTCGTGAATGGACAGAGATCATGAACACTGAAGCTTTCTTT.

The chain joins TRBV11-3 to TRBJ1-3; D gene unclear. CDR3 length: 13 amino acids. Trimming removed 6 bases at V and 1 base at J, with 7 bases between. Germline V lookup: CDR1 SGHNT, CDR2 YENEEA. CDR3 in amino acids: CASSRTSGNTIYF. As DNA, the CDR3 is TGTGCCAGCAGTCGAACTTCTGGAAACACCATATATTTT.

With regard to this clone: The sample contains more than one DNA sequence encoding this CDR3. This rearrangement joins TRBV5-1 to TRBJ2-7; TRBD1 matches at 8 bases. The V gene end was trimmed by 4 bases and the J gene end by 1 base; junction bases not matched to a gene: 4. Germline loops: CDR1 SGHRS, CDR2 YFSETQ. The CDR3 totals 14 residues. CDR3 bases: TGCGCCAGCAGCCTCGGACAGGGTTCCTACGAGCAGTACGTC. This translates into CASSLGQGSYEQYV.

The chain uses TRBV27 and TRBJ2-1; the D is unclear. This CDR3 comprises 15 residues. V was clipped by 9 bases and J by 1 base, with 16 bases between them. The V gene's germline CDR1 is MNHEY and CDR2 SMNVEV (reference sequence). Here the CDR3 DNA reads TGTGCCAGTAGGCTAGGGCGGTCGTCCTACAATGAGCAGTTCTTC. Protein sequence: CASRLGRSSYNEQFF.

This clone was counted once. The V and J genes are TRBV7-9 and TRBJ1-1; D may be TRBD1 (6 bases). This CDR3 has 16 amino acids. V lost 5 bases and J 1 base, leaving 17 bases between the germline ends. Germline V gene sequence: CDR1 SEHNR, CDR2 FQNEAQ (reference sequence). The CDR3 here is CASSPIFIQGNTEAFF. The CDR3 region has the DNA TGTGCCAGCAGCCCCATATTCATACAGGGGAACACTGAAGCTTTCTTT.

This rearrangement joins TRBV7-9 to TRBJ2-7; 11 bases agree with TRBD1. The CDR3 runs 17 residues. Germline lookup yields CDR1 SEHNR and CDR2 FQNEAQ (reference sequence). The J segment lost 2 bases and the V segment lost 1 base, leaving 7 bases of the junction unmatched. CDR3 sequence (DNA): TGTGCCAGCAGCTTAGGTTATTCGGGACAGGGGGCCTACGAGCAGTACGTC. It specifies CASSLGYSGQGAYEQYV.